The rows below give T cell receptor beta chains drawn from one sample of a study of regulatory T cells in long-lasting Graves disease. Each CDR3 protein is one row after TCRdb ran MiXCR on the multiplex PCR reads. The sample holds fewer than 450,000 distinct CDR3 sequences, about a quarter seen once. Sample: peripheral blood mononuclear cells (PBMCs), taken when the disease was refractory, from a patient treated with antithyroid drugs. The receptors were gathered from a female donor with Graves disease. Both conserved end residues are part of each CDR3. Each record gives: CDR3 DNA, CDR3 protein, J gene, clone size, V gene, CDR3 length, D gene. The D gene is left open where the match is weak. Only some rows state a clone size, as once, few, many or a class for expanded clones.

CDR3 DNA: TGTGCCAGCAGCGCCCGGACAGGGTCAAAGACCCAGTACTTC
CDR3 protein: CASSARTGSKTQYF
J gene: TRBJ2-5
clone size: .
V gene: TRBV9
CDR3 length: 14
D gene: TRBD1

CDR3 DNA: TGTGCCAGCAGCCCCTATGGGACTATTAATGAGCAGTTCTTC
CDR3 protein: CASSPYGTINEQFF
J gene: TRBJ2-1
clone size: .
V gene: TRBV7-2
CDR3 length: 14
D gene: TRBD2

CDR3 DNA: TGTGCCAGCAGCTTAGGATCGGGACTGCAGCTCTACACCTTC
CDR3 protein: CASSLGSGLQLYTF
J gene: TRBJ1-2
clone size: many
V gene: TRBV7-9
CDR3 length: 14
D gene: .

CDR3 DNA: TGTGCCAGCGGGGCTTACCGGGGGGGCTACGAGCAGTACTTC
CDR3 protein: CASGAYRGGYEQYF
J gene: TRBJ2-7
clone size: .
V gene: TRBV6-1
CDR3 length: 14
D gene: TRBD2

CDR3 DNA: TGTGCCAGCAGTGAAGCCGGAGGTTCAGCGAGCCAGTACTTC
CDR3 protein: CASSEAGGSASQYF
J gene: TRBJ2-5
clone size: many
V gene: TRBV6-1
CDR3 length: 14
D gene: .

CDR3 DNA: TGTGCCAGCAGTCCCCTAGCGCTTTCAGGAAGCTACGGCTACACCTTC
CDR3 protein: CASSPLALSGSYGYTF
J gene: TRBJ1-2
clone size: .
V gene: TRBV27
CDR3 length: 16
D gene: .

CDR3 DNA: TGTGCCAGCAGCGAAGAGCGTTTACTAGCCAAAAACATTCAGTACTTC
CDR3 protein: CASSEERLLAKNIQYF
J gene: TRBJ2-4
clone size: many
V gene: TRBV28
CDR3 length: 16
D gene: .

CDR3 DNA: TGTGCCGGCAGTTTTGGACAGAAAGACCTCGGGCAGTACTTC
CDR3 protein: CAGSFGQKDLGQYF
J gene: TRBJ2-7
clone size: .
V gene: TRBV27
CDR3 length: 14
D gene: .

CDR3 DNA: TGCAGCGTAGCCACTAGCGGGGACTACAATGAGCAGTTCTTC
CDR3 protein: CSVATSGDYNEQFF
J gene: TRBJ2-1
clone size: .
V gene: TRBV29-1
CDR3 length: 14
D gene: TRBD2

CDR3 DNA: TGTGCCAGCAGTCGACAGCCTGGAGTTGAAAAACTGTTTTTT
CDR3 protein: CASSRQPGVEKLFF
J gene: TRBJ1-4
clone size: once
V gene: TRBV2
CDR3 length: 14
D gene: .

CDR3 DNA: TGCAGTGCTCCCAAGGGGGGAGCAAACCAAGAGACCCAGTACTTC
CDR3 protein: CSAPKGGANQETQYF
J gene: TRBJ2-5
clone size: many
V gene: TRBV20-1
CDR3 length: 15
D gene: .

CDR3 DNA: TGCGCCAGCAGCTTGGCGACAGGGGCCACTGAAGCTTTCTTT
CDR3 protein: CASSLATGATEAFF
J gene: TRBJ1-1
clone size: few
V gene: TRBV5-1
CDR3 length: 14
D gene: TRBD1

CDR3 DNA: TGCGCCAGCAGCCAAGATGCTCCCTCCTCTTACAACTACGAGCAGTACTTC
CDR3 protein: CASSQDAPSSYNYEQYF
J gene: TRBJ2-7
clone size: .
V gene: TRBV4-1
CDR3 length: 17
D gene: .

CDR3 DNA: TGCGCCAGCAGCGAAAACACGGGACAGGGCCCTGGCTACACCTTC
CDR3 protein: CASSENTGQGPGYTF
J gene: TRBJ1-2
clone size: few
V gene: TRBV5-1
CDR3 length: 15
D gene: TRBD1

CDR3 DNA: TGTGCCAGCAGCTTAGTTTGGCGGAGGAACACCGGGGAGCTGTTTTTT
CDR3 protein: CASSLVWRRNTGELFF
J gene: TRBJ2-2
clone size: many
V gene: TRBV11-2
CDR3 length: 16
D gene: .

CDR3 DNA: TGCAGTGCTAGCGCGCTAACAACCTCCTACGAGCAGTACTTC
CDR3 protein: CSASALTTSYEQYF
J gene: TRBJ2-7
clone size: few
V gene: TRBV20-1
CDR3 length: 14
D gene: .

CDR3 DNA: TGTGCCAGCAGTGGGGCGTCTGACACTGAAGCTTTCTTT
CDR3 protein: CASSGASDTEAFF
J gene: TRBJ1-1
clone size: many
V gene: TRBV2
CDR3 length: 13
D gene: .

CDR3 DNA: TGTGCCACCAGTGACCTAACCTTAGGCGGCGAGACCCAGTACTTC
CDR3 protein: CATSDLTLGGETQYF
J gene: TRBJ2-5
clone size: .
V gene: TRBV24-1
CDR3 length: 15
D gene: .

CDR3 DNA: TGTGCCAGCAGCCTCCCGGGACTAGCTTACGAGCAGTACTTC
CDR3 protein: CASSLPGLAYEQYF
J gene: TRBJ2-7
clone size: .
V gene: TRBV7-9
CDR3 length: 14
D gene: TRBD2

CDR3 DNA: TGCGCCAGCAGCTCGTCGGGGAGGCAGTACTTC
CDR3 protein: CASSSSGRQYF
J gene: TRBJ2-7
clone size: few
V gene: TRBV5-1
CDR3 length: 11
D gene: .

CDR3 DNA: TGTGCCAGCAGCCCCCGGACAGGGGGCGACGCAGATACGCAGTATTTT
CDR3 protein: CASSPRTGGDADTQYF
J gene: TRBJ2-3
clone size: .
V gene: TRBV11-2
CDR3 length: 16
D gene: TRBD1

CDR3 DNA: TGTGCCTGGAGTCGTACGTCAGGGACAGGCCCCTACGAGCAGTACTTC
CDR3 protein: CAWSRTSGTGPYEQYF
J gene: TRBJ2-7
clone size: .
V gene: TRBV30
CDR3 length: 16
D gene: TRBD1

CDR3 DNA: TGTGCCAGCAGTCCGGTGGCCTATCAGCCCCAGCATTTT
CDR3 protein: CASSPVAYQPQHF
J gene: TRBJ1-5
clone size: many
V gene: TRBV28
CDR3 length: 13
D gene: .

CDR3 DNA: TGTGCCAGCAGTGAGGACAGGGGGCGTCGAGGCTACACCTTC
CDR3 protein: CASSEDRGRRGYTF
J gene: TRBJ1-2
clone size: many
V gene: TRBV2
CDR3 length: 14
D gene: TRBD1

CDR3 DNA: TGCGCCAGCAGCTTGGATCCTAATGAAAAACTGTTTTTT
CDR3 protein: CASSLDPNEKLFF
J gene: TRBJ1-4
clone size: .
V gene: TRBV5-1
CDR3 length: 13
D gene: .